Listed below are T cell receptor beta chains from one sample, sequenced in a study of prognosis after radiotherapy for stage I lung cancer. TCRdb re-derived calls from the multiplex PCR reads in MiXCR, one entry per CDR3 protein. The sample lists roughly 29,000 distinct CDR3 sequences, around 30% occurring once. This specimen consisted of PBMCs, obtained before or after stereotactic body radiation therapy (not recorded which). These receptors came from a donor at least 50 years old with non-small cell lung cancer. Both conserved end residues are part of each CDR3. The order of the fields is J gene, clone size, V gene, D gene, CDR3 DNA, CDR3 protein. D genes are given only for firm matches. Rows may omit the clone size; those that give it use once, few, many or a size class.

TRBJ2-7 | many | TRBV6-1 | - | TGTGCCAGCAGCCCCCTCGGGTCGCCCGTCTACGAGCAGTACTTC | CASSPLGSPVYEQYF
TRBJ1-5 | many | TRBV5-5 | - | TGTGCCAGCAGCCGAGCAATGATCGGGAATCAGCCCCAGCATTTT | CASSRAMIGNQPQHF
TRBJ2-3 | many | TRBV6-4 | - | TGTGCCAGCAGGGACGACCCCCGGACGTACACAGATACGCAGTATTTT | CASRDDPRTYTDTQYF
TRBJ1-1 | many | TRBV5-1 | TRBD1 | TGCGCCAGCAGCTTAACAGGGGGCAGAACTGAAGCTTTCTTT | CASSLTGGRTEAFF
TRBJ1-6 | many | TRBV15 | - | TGTGCCACCAGCAGAGATGCCAGCGCAGGGGTTTGGAATTCACCCCTCCACTTT | CATSRDASAGVWNSPLHF
TRBJ2-3 | - | TRBV19 | - | TGTGCCACCCGAGTGGCAATAACTAGCACAGATACGCAGTATTTT | CATRVAITSTDTQYF
TRBJ2-3 | many | TRBV29-1 | TRBD1 | TGCAGCGCAGGCAGGGACAGTAGCACAGATACGCAGTATTTT | CSAGRDSSTDTQYF
TRBJ2-1 | few | TRBV6-2/TRBV6-3 | TRBD2 | TGTGCCAGCAAAGGGACCTCGGGAGGCTCCTACAATGAGCAGTTCTTC | CASKGTSGGSYNEQFF
TRBJ2-7 | - | TRBV20-1 | - | TGCAGTGCTAGGACAGGGACTGGCTCCTACGAGCAGTACTTC | CSARTGTGSYEQYF
TRBJ1-3 | many | TRBV4-1 | - | TGCGCCAGCAGCCGAGGAGCTGGAAACACCATATATTTT | CASSRGAGNTIYF
TRBJ2-3 | few | TRBV7-9 | TRBD2 | TGTGCCAGCCGAAAGGGGCGGGGGAGCTCCATAGATACGCGGTATTTT | CASRKGRGSSIDTRYF
TRBJ1-2 | many | TRBV18 | TRBD1 | TGTGCCAGCTCACCATTGGGACAGACTAACTATGGCTACACCTTC | CASSPLGQTNYGYTF
TRBJ2-3 | many | TRBV2 | TRBD1 | TGTGCCAGCAGTGATGGGCAGGGGGCGACAGATACGCAGTATTTT | CASSDGQGATDTQYF
TRBJ1-2 | many | TRBV20-1 | TRBD1 | TGCAGTGCTAGATTTATCGGGACAGGGGACACATCCCACTATGGCTACACCTTC | CSARFIGTGDTSHYGYTF
TRBJ1-1 | many | TRBV20-1 | - | TGCAGTGCTAGAGATTGGAGGACAGACACTGAAGCTTTCTTT | CSARDWRTDTEAFF
TRBJ1-4 | few | TRBV7-9 | - | TGTGCCAGCAGCTTAGAGGGTCAGGGAGGTGAAAAACTGTTTTTT | CASSLEGQGGEKLFF
TRBJ2-7 | many | TRBV2 | TRBD2 | TGTGCCAGCAGACTAGCGAATCCGTACGAGCAGTACTTC | CASRLANPYEQYF